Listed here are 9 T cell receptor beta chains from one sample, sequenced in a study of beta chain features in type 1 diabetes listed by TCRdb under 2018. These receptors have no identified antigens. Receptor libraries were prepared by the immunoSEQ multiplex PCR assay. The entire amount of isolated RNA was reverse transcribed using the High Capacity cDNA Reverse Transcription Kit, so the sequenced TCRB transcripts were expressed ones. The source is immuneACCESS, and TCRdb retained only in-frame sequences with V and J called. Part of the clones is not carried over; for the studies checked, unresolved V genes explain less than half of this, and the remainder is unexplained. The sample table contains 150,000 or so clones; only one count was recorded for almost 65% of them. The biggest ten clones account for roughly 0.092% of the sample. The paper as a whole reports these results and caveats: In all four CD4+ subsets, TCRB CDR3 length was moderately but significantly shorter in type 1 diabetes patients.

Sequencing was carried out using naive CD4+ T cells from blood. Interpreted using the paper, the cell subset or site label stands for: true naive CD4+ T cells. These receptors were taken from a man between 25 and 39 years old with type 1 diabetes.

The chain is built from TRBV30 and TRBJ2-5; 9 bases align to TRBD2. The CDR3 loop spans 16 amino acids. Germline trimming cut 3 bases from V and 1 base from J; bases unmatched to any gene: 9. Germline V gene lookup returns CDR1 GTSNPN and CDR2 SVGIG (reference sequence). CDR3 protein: CAWSERSGGPQETQYF. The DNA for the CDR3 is TGTGCCTGGAGCGAGCGTAGCGGGGGACCCCAAGAGACCCAGTACTTC.

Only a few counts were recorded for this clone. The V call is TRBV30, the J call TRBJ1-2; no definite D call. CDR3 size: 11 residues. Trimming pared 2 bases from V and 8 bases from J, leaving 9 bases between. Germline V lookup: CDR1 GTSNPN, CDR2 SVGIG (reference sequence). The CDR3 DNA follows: TGTGCCTGGAGTTCGGGTGGAGGCTACACCTTC. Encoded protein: CAWSSGGGYTF.

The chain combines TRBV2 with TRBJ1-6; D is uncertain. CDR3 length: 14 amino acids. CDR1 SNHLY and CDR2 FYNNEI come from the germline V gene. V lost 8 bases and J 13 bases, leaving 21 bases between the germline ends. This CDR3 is CASFRPGEGDPLHF. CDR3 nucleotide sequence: TGTGCCAGCTTTCGACCGGGCGAGGGAGATCCCCTCCACTTT. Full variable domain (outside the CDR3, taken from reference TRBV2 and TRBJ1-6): EPEVTQTPSHQVTQMGQEVILRCVPISNHLYFYWYRQILGQKVEFLVSFYNNEISEKSEIFDDQFSVERPDGSNFTLKIRSTKLEDSAMYFCASFRPGEGDPLHFGNGTRLTVT.

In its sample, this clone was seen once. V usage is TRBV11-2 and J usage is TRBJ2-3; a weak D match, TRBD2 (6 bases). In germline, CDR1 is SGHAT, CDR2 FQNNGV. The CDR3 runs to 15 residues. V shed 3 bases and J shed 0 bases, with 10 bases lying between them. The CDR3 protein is CASSFGTGSTDTQYF. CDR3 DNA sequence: TGTGCCAGCAGCTTTGGGACTGGTAGCACAGATACGCAGTATTTT.

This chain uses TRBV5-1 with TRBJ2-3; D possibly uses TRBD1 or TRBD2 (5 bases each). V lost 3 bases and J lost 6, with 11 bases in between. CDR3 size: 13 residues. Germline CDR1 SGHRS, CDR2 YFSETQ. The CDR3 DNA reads TGCGCCAGCAGCTCCCAGGGAGCGGATACGCAGTATTTT. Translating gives CASSSQGADTQYF. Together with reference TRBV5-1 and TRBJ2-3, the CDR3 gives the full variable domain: KAGVTQTPRYLIKTRGQQVTLSCSPISGHRSVSWYQQTPGQGLQFLFEYFSETQRNKGNFPGRFSGRQFSNSRSEMNVSTLELGDSALYLCASSSQGADTQYFGPGTRLTVL.

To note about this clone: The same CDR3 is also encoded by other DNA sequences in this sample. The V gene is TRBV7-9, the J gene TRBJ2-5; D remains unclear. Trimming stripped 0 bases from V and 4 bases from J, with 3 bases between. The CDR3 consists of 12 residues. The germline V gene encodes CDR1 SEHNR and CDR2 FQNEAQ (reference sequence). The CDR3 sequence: CASSLAGETQYF. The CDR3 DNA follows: TGTGCCAGCAGCTTAGCCGGAGAGACCCAGTACTTC. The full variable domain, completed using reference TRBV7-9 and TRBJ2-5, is DTGVSQNPRHKITKRGQNVTFRCDPISEHNRLYWYRQTLGQGPEFLTYFQNEAQLEKSRLLSDRFSAERPKGSFSTLEIQRTEQGDSAMYLCASSLAGETQYFGPGTRLLVL.

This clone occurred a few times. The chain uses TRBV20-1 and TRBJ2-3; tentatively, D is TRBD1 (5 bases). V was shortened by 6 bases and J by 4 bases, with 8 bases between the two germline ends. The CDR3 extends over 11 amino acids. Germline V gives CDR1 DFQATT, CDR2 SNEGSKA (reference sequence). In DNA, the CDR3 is TGCAGTGCGGGGCCATCAGATACGCAGTATTTT. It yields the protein CSAGPSDTQYF.

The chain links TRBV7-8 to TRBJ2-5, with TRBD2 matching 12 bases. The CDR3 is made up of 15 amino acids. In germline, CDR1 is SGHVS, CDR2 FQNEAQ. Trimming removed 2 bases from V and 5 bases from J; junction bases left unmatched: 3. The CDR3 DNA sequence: TGTGCCAGCAGCTTACTAGCGGGGGGGCTGGAGACCCAGTACTTC. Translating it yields CASSLLAGGLETQYF.

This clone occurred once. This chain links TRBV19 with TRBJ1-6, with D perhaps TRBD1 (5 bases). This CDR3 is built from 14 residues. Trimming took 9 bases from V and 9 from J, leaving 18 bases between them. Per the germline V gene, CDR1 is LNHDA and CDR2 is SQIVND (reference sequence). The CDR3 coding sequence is TGTGCCAGCCTCGAAAGGGGTAAAGGTTCACCCCTCCACTTT. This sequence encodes CASLERGKGSPLHF.